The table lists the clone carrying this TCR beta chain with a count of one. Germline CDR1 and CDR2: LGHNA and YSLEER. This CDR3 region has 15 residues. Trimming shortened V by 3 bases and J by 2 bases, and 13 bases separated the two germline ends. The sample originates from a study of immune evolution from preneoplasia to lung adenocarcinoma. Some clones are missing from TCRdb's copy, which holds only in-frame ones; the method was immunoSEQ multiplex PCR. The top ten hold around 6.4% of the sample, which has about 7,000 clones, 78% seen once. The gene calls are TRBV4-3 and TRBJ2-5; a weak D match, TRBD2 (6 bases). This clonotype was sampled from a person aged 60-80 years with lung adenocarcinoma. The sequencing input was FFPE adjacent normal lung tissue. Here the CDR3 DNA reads TGCGCCAGCAGCCACCTAGGGACTGGACAAGAGACCCAGTACTTC. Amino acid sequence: CASSHLGTGQETQYF.